A single sample is the source of the 18 T cell receptor beta chains below, sequenced in a study of cytomegalovirus exposure and HLA in healthy donors. 60 Vbeta and 13 Jbeta primers were used in PCR. Profiling relied on immunoSEQ multiplex PCR, and the TCRdb table lists in-frame clones only, not all of them. The data contain about 89,000 clones, around two thirds of them singletons. Material for sequencing was PBMCs. The origin of the receptors is a male donor in good health and CMV-seronegative.

The chain is built from TRBV5-1 and TRBJ2-7, with 7 bases aligning to TRBD1. CDR3 size: 15 residues. With V trimmed by 2 bases and J by 2 bases, 7 bases remained unmatched. In germline, CDR1 is SGHRS, CDR2 YFSETQ. In nucleotides, the CDR3 is TGCGCCAGCAGCTTTCTACAGGGGCGGGCCTACGAGCAGTACTTC. Translated, it gives CASSFLQGRAYEQYF.

This sequence joins TRBV28 and TRBJ2-5; 11 bases are a match to TRBD2. Germline CDR1 is MDHEN and CDR2 is SYDVKM. The V segment lost 3 bases and the J segment 9 bases; nucleotides outside the gene matches: 9. The CDR3 has 15 amino acids. In DNA, the CDR3 is TGTGCCAGCAGTTTCGTGACTAGCGGGGCCAACCCCCAGTACTTC. Translating it yields CASSFVTSGANPQYF.

This clone was seen only once. The CDR3 loop reads CASGLVLGAGVADTQYF. CDR3 in DNA: TGTGCTAGTGGTTTGGTATTGGGGGCAGGTGTTGCAGATACGCAGTATTTT. The chain employs TRBV12-5 and TRBJ2-3; the D gene is possibly TRBD1 (6 bases). The CDR3 covers 17 residues. The germline gives CDR1 LGHNT, CDR2 FRNRAP. Deletions cut 0 bases from V and 4 bases from J, with 17 bases between.

The rearrangement joins TRBV19 to TRBJ1-5; 11 bases fit TRBD1. This CDR3 is 15 amino acids long. In germline, CDR1 is LNHDA, CDR2 SQIVND (reference sequence). J was trimmed by 2 bases and V by 7 bases; bases with no gene match: 4. This CDR3 is CASNGGQGGNQPQHF. As DNA, the CDR3 is TGTGCCAGTAACGGGGGACAGGGGGGCAATCAGCCCCAGCATTTT.

The chain uses TRBV7-9 and TRBJ2-1; D possibly corresponds to TRBD2 (5 bases). Per germline, CDR1 SEHNR and CDR2 FQNEAQ (reference sequence). With 7 bases removed from V and 2 bases from J, the gap between germline ends came to 15 bases. The CDR3 spans 15 residues. The CDR3: CASMWWGAAYNEQFF. The CDR3 DNA is TGTGCCAGCATGTGGTGGGGAGCGGCCTACAATGAGCAGTTCTTC.

The chain carries TRBV18 and TRBJ2-7, with 11 positions matching TRBD1. This CDR3 is built from 14 residues. Trimming cost V 6 bases and J 2 bases; bases outside gene matches: 3. The germline CDR1 and CDR2 sequences are KGHSH and LQKENI. DNA for the CDR3: TGTGCCAGCTCGGACAGGGGGCTCACCTACGAGCAGTACTTC. Encoded protein: CASSDRGLTYEQYF.

This clone was detected a few times. The V call is TRBV15, the J call TRBJ2-1; 7 bases align to TRBD1. CDR3 size: 14 residues. In germline, CDR1 is LNHNV, CDR2 YYDKDF (reference sequence). Trimming took 0 bases from V and 5 from J; bases not matched to a gene: 1. Written as DNA, the CDR3 is TGTGCCACCAGCAGAGAACAGGGGAACAATGAGCAGTTCTTC. This codes for CATSREQGNNEQFF.

In DNA form, the CDR3 reads TGTGCCAGCAGCGCGAATGGAGGCGGCGGGACCCAGTACTTC. It codes for CASSANGGGGTQYF. V and J are TRBV7-2 and TRBJ2-5; D may be TRBD2 (5 bases). CDR3 length: 14 amino acids. V was trimmed by 5 bases and J by 7 bases, leaving 17 bases between them. Germline V gene lookup returns CDR1 SGHTA and CDR2 FQGNSA. The variable domain in full, completed from reference TRBV7-2 and TRBJ2-5, reads GAGVSQSPSNKVTEKGKDVELRCDPISGHTALYWYRQSLGQGLEFLIYFQGNSAPDKSGLPSDRFSAERTGGSVSTLTIQRTQQEDSAVYLCASSANGGGGTQYFGPGTRLLVL.

The table lists this clone with a few counts. The chain carries TRBV19 and TRBJ1-4; tentative D call: TRBD1 (6 bases). Trimming shortened V by 7 bases and J by 6 bases, and 15 bases separated the two germline ends. From germline, CDR1 is LNHDA and CDR2 SQIVND (reference sequence). CDR3 length equals 14 residues. The CDR3 sequence is CASTEGGADEKLFF. In DNA, the CDR3 is TGTGCCAGTACCGAGGGGGGGGCCGATGAAAAACTGTTTTTT.

The J gene is TRBJ1-5, the V gene TRBV28; D call uncertain. The CDR3 spans 11 residues. CDR1 is MDHEN and CDR2 is SYDVKM in the germline V gene. V was cut by 6 bases and J by 6 bases, with 6 bases left in between. CDR3 region: CASSPVQPQHF. Here the CDR3 DNA reads TGTGCCAGCAGCCCCGTTCAGCCCCAGCATTTT.

This chain joins TRBV18 and TRBJ2-1, with TRBD2 identical over 7 bases. V lost 3 bases and J lost 6; bases outside the gene matches: 8. The CDR3 is 15 residues long. Germline assignment: CDR1 KGHSH and CDR2 LQKENI. CDR3 sequence (DNA): TGTGCCAGCTCACCCGGAAGTACTAGCGTCAATGAGCAGTTCTTC. Its translation is CASSPGSTSVNEQFF.

This chain's CDR3 is CASSLGGGGNEKLFF. The CDR3 DNA follows: TGTGCCAGCAGCTTAGGCGGGGGCGGTAATGAAAAACTGTTTTTT. V and J are TRBV11-2 and TRBJ1-4, with D possibly being TRBD1 (6 bases). Germline CDR1 is SGHAT and CDR2 is FQNNGV. Trimming pared 1 base from V and 4 bases from J, leaving 10 bases between. CDR3 size: 15 residues.

CDR3 sequence reads: CASRDIYGYTF. For the CDR3, the DNA is TGTGCCAGCCGGGACATCTATGGCTACACCTTC. V is TRBV6-5 and J is TRBJ1-2; a possible D gene is TRBD1 (6 bases). Trimming took off 8 bases at V and 4 bases at J, with 8 bases between the two ends. The CDR3 covers 11 residues. The germline V gene has CDR1 MNHEY and CDR2 SVGAGI.

The chain combines TRBV6-4 with TRBJ2-7, with 7 nucleotides matching TRBD1. Germline CDR1 and CDR2: MRHNA and SNTAGT. There are 14 residues in the CDR3. J was trimmed by 5 bases and V by 7 bases; bases with no gene match: 11. Here the CDR3 reads CASNPSTGDHEQYF. CDR3 sequence (DNA): TGTGCCAGCAACCCCTCTACAGGGGATCACGAGCAGTACTTC.

This chain links TRBV7-8 with TRBJ1-5, with TRBD1 as a possible D gene (5 bases). This CDR3 has 15 amino acids. Germline CDR1 and CDR2: SGHVS and FQNEAQ. Trimming pared 3 bases from V and 0 bases from J, leaving 9 bases between. CDR3 bases: TGTGCCAGCAGCTTCTGGACATATAGCAATCAGCCCCAGCATTTT. It translates to CASSFWTYSNQPQHF.

This clone was recorded only once. J is TRBJ1-2 and V is TRBV28; 10 bases match TRBD1. V gave up 5 bases and J gave up 8 bases; unmatched junction bases: 14. Germline CDR1 is MDHEN and CDR2 is SYDVKM. The CDR3 is made up of 16 amino acids. This CDR3 is CASSVGGTGDSYGYTF. DNA of the CDR3: TGTGCCAGCAGTGTGGGGGGGACAGGGGATAGTTACGGCTACACCTTC.

The chain joins TRBV10-3 to TRBJ1-4; D gene uncertain. Trimming stripped 5 bases from V and 5 bases from J, with 12 bases between. This CDR3 comprises 14 residues. Germline loops: CDR1 ENHRY, CDR2 SYGVKD. The CDR3 nucleotides read TGTGCCATCAGTCAAGGGAGTGGAAATGAAAAACTGTTTTTT. Residues: CAISQGSGNEKLFF.

This chain joins TRBV7-7 and TRBJ2-7; 8 bases are shared with TRBD1. The V gene end was trimmed by 4 bases and the J gene end by 6 bases; junction bases not matched to a gene: 8. The CDR3 has 14 residues. Germline V gene data show CDR1 as SSHAT and CDR2 as FNYEAQ (reference sequence). The CDR3: CASSSGTGSLEQYF. The CDR3 nucleotides are TGTGCCAGCAGCTCTGGGACAGGTTCACTCGAGCAGTACTTC.